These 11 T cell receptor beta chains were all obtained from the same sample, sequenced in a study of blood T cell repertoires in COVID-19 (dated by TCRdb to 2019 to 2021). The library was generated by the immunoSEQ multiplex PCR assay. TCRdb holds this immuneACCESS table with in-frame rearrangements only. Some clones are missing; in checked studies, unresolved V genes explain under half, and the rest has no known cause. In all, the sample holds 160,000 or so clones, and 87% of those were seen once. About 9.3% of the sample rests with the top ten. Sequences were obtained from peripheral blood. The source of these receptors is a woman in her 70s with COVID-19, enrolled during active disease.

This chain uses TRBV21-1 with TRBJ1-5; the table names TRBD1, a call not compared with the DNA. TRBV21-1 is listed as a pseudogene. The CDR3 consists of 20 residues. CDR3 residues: CASRWSGGAQGVYSNQPQHF. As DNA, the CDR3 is TGTGCCAGCAGATGGAGTGGGGGCGCCCAGGGAGTTTATAGCAATCAGCCCCAGCATTTT.

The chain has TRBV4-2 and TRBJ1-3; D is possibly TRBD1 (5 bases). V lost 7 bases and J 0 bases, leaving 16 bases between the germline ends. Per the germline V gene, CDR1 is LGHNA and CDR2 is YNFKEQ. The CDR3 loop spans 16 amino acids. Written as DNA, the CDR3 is TGTGCCAGCACTCGACAGTATGGTGACTCTGGAAACACCATATATTTT. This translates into CASTRQYGDSGNTIYF.

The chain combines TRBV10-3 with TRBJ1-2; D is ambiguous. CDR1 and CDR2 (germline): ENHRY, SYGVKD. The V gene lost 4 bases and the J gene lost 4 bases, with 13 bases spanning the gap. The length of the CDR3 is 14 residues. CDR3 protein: CAISVSGGSYGYTF. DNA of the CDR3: TGTGCCATCAGTGTCTCGGGAGGAAGCTATGGCTACACCTTC.

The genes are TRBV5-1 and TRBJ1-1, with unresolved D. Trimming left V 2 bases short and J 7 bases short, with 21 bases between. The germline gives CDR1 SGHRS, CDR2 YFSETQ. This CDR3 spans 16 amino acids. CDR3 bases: TGCGCCAGCAGCTTACAAGCGAACCTAAAAGCCAATGAAGCTTTCTTT. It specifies CASSLQANLKANEAFF.

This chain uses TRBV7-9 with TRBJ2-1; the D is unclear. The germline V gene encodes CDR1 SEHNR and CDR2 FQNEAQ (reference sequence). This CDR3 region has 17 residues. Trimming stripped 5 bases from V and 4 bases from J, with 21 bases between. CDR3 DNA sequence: TGTGCCAGCAGCCGCCTCCTAGGCCACCCCCGATACAATGAGCAGTTCTTC. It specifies CASSRLLGHPRYNEQFF.

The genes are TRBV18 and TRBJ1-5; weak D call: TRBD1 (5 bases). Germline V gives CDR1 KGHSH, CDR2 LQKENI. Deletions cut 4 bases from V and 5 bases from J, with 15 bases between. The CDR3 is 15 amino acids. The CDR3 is CASSRYDSTDQPQHF. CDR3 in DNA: TGTGCCAGCTCACGCTATGACAGTACTGATCAGCCCCAGCATTTT.

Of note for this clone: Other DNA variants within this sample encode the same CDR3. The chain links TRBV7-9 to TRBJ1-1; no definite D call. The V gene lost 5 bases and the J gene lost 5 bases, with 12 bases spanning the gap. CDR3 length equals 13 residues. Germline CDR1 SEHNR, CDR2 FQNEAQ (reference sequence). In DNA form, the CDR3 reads TGTGCCAGCAGCCTCCAACGAGATACTGAAGCTTTCTTT. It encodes CASSLQRDTEAFF.

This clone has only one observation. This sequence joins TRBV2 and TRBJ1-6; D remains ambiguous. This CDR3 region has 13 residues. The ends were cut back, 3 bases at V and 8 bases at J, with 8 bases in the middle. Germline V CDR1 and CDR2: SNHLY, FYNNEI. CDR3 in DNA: TGTGCCAGCAGTGAGAGAAGAGATTCACCCCTCCACTTT. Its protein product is CASSERRDSPLHF.

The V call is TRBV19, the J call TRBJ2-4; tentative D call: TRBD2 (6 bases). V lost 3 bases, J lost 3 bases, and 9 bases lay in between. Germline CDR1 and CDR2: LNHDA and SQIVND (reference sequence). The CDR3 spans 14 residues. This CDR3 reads CASSISSGKNIQYF. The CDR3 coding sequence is TGTGCCAGTAGTATTAGTAGCGGCAAAAACATTCAGTACTTC.

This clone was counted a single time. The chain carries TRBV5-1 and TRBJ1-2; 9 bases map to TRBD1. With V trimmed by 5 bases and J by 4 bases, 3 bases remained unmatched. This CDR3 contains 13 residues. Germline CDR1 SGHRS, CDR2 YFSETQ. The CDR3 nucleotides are TGCGCCAGCAGTATGGGACAGGGCTATGGCTACACCTTC. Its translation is CASSMGQGYGYTF.

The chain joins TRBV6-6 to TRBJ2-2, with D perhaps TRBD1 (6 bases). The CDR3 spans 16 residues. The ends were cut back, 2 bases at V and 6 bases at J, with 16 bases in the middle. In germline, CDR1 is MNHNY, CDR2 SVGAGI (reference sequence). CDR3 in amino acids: CASSYVRQGHSGELFF. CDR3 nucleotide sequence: TGTGCCAGCAGTTACGTTCGGCAGGGACATTCCGGGGAGCTGTTTTTT.